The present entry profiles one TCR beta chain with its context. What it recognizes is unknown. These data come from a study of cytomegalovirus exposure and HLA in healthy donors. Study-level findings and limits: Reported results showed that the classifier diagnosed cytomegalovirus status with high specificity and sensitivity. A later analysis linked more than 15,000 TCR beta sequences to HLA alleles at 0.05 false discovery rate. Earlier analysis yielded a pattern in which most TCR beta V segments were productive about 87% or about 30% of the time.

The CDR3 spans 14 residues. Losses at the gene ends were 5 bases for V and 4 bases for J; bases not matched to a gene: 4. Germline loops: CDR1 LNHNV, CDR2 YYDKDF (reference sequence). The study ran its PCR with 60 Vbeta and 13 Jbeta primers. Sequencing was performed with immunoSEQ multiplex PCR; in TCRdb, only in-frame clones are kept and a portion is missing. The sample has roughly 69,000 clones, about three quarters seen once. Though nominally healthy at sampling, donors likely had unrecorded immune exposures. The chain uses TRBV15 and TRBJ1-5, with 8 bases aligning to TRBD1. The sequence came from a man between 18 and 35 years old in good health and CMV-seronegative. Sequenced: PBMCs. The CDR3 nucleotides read TGTGCCACCAGCTTCGGACAGGGAAATCAGCCCCAGCATTTT. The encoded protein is CATSFGQGNQPQHF.